The present T cell receptor beta chain was sequenced within a study of blood T cells in healthy people across ages. The use of a sample-barcoded 5' primer and a J-beta primer mix characterized a second PCR of roughly 7 to 12 cycles. MiXCR, run by TCRdb on the 5' RACE reads, gives a single entry per CDR3 protein. The sample contains 1.5 million to 2 million distinct CDR3 sequences, approximately 40% of which appear only once. Trimming removed 4 bases from V and 1 base from J; junction bases left unmatched: 6. Germline V gene sequence: CDR1 PRHDT, CDR2 FYEKMQ (reference sequence). The CDR3 totals 16 residues.

The chain links TRBV13 to TRBJ2-3, with 9 bases aligning to TRBD2. The sequenced material came from blood. This TCR came from a human donor in good health. CDR3 nucleotides: TGTGCCAGCAGCTCTTTAGCGGGGGAGCGCACAGATACGCAGTATTTT. The encoded protein is CASSSLAGERTDTQYF.